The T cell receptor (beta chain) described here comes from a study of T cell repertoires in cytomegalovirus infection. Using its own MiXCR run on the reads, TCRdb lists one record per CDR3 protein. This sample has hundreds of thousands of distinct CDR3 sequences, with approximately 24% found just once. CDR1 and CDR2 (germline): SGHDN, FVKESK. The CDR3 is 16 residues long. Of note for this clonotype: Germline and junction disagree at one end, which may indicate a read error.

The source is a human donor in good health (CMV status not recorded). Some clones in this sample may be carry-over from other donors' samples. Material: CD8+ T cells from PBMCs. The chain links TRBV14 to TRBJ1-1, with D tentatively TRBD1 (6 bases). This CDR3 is CASRQEVTGWDTEAFF. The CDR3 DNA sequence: TGTGCCAGCAGACAAGAGGTTACAGGGTGGGACACTGAAGCTTTCTTT.